A single sample gave rise to the 22 T cell receptor beta chains below, sequenced in a study of blood T cell repertoires in COVID-19. Repertoires were generated with immunoSEQ multiplex PCR, while TCRdb's copy carries only in-frame clones and drops some. This table has 210,000 or so clones, 85% to 90% appearing once. Material: peripheral blood. The receptors shown here come from a man aged 45-60 years with acute or convalescent COVID-19.

This clone was seen more than once but under ten times. This sequence joins TRBV10-1 and TRBJ1-3, with D perhaps matching TRBD1 (5 bases). The CDR3 totals 15 residues. The germline V gene encodes CDR1 WNHNN and CDR2 SYGVQD (reference sequence). Trimming took off 0 bases at V and 4 bases at J, with 10 bases between the two ends. The DNA for the CDR3 is TGCGCCAGCAGTGAGTCGGGGCGACTCGGAAACACCATATATTTT. As protein: CASSESGRLGNTIYF.

The V and J genes are TRBV2 and TRBJ1-4; D possibly corresponds to TRBD1 (5 bases). CDR1 and CDR2 from the germline V gene are SNHLY and FYNNEI. The CDR3 is 11 residues long. V was pared by 8 bases and J by 8 bases, with 9 bases between. This chain's CDR3 is CASLTDEKLFF. The CDR3 DNA reads as TGTGCCAGCCTGACAGACGAAAAACTGTTTTTT.

The J gene is TRBJ2-1, the V gene TRBV27; 9 positions match TRBD2. V was clipped by 3 bases and J by 4 bases; unmatched bases: 7. CDR1 is MNHEY, CDR2 SMNVEV, per germline (reference sequence). The CDR3 has 16 amino acids. The CDR3 nucleotides are TGTGCCAGCAGTTTCTCTGAGACTAGCGGTTACAATGAGCAGTTCTTC. Protein: CASSFSETSGYNEQFF.

The J gene is TRBJ2-7, the V gene TRBV5-1, with TRBD2 identical over 7 bases. The V and J ends lost 0 bases and 6 bases, in that order; junction bases with no gene match: 6. The CDR3 has 14 residues. CDR1 and CDR2 (germline): SGHRS, YFSETQ. CDR3 bases: TGCGCCAGCAGCTTGGATGCCGGGGAGGGCGAGCAGTACTTC. It specifies CASSLDAGEGEQYF.

The chain has TRBV5-1 and TRBJ2-5, with 9 bases lining up with TRBD1. This CDR3 spans 14 amino acids. The germline V gene encodes CDR1 SGHRS and CDR2 YFSETQ. J lost 3 bases, V lost 3 bases, and 3 bases had no gene match. The chain's CDR3 is CASSWDRVKETQYF. CDR3 nucleotide sequence: TGCGCCAGCAGCTGGGACAGGGTAAAAGAGACCCAGTACTTC.

This chain connects TRBV3-1 (or the pseudogene TRBV3-2) to TRBJ1-5, with D unresolved. Germline V gene lookup returns CDR1 LGHDT and CDR2 YNNKEL (reference sequence). The V and J ends lost 1 base and 4 bases respectively, with 5 bases between them. The CDR3 is 13 residues long. The CDR3 region is CASSQATNQPQHF. CDR3 DNA: TGTGCCAGCAGCCAAGCCACAAATCAGCCCCAGCATTTT.

The chain links TRBV5-1 to TRBJ1-1; 9 bases agree with TRBD1. The CDR3 consists of 15 residues. V lost 7 bases to trimming and J lost 3 bases; unmatched junction nucleotides: 10. Per the germline V gene, CDR1 is SGHRS and CDR2 is YFSETQ. CDR3 amino acids: CASGQTGTGHTEAFF. CDR3 in DNA: TGCGCCAGCGGACAAACCGGGACAGGGCACACTGAAGCTTTCTTT.

The chain combines TRBV10-3 with TRBJ2-7; TRBD2 aligns across 7 bases. The V segment lost 3 bases and the J segment 3 bases; nucleotides outside the gene matches: 8. This CDR3 comprises 15 residues. CDR1 and CDR2 (germline): ENHRY, SYGVKD. The CDR3 protein is CAISEAPSGNYEQYF. The CDR3 DNA reads as TGTGCCATCAGTGAAGCCCCTAGCGGAAACTACGAGCAGTACTTC.

This chain joins TRBV6-1 and TRBJ2-7; 10 bases map to TRBD1. The V segment lost 4 bases and the J segment 3 bases; nucleotides outside the gene matches: 12. Per the germline V gene, CDR1 is MNHNS and CDR2 is SASEGT. The CDR3 length is 17 residues. Here the CDR3 DNA reads TGTGCCAGCAGTGCAATTAAGGGACAGGGGTATAGCTACGAGCAGTACTTC. It encodes CASSAIKGQGYSYEQYF.

The chain joins TRBV28 to TRBJ1-2, with a tentative D call TRBD1 (5 bases). This CDR3 has 12 amino acids. Looked up from germline, CDR1 is MDHEN and CDR2 is SYDVKM. V was trimmed by 4 bases and J by 7 bases, leaving 10 bases between them. This chain's CDR3 is CASSSQGGGYTF. CDR3 in DNA: TGTGCCAGCAGTTCGCAGGGAGGTGGCTACACCTTC.

The CDR3 sequence is CASRAGSETQYF. In DNA, the CDR3 is TGTGCCAGCAGGGCAGGGTCAGAGACCCAGTACTTC. The chain links TRBV6-5 to TRBJ2-5, with D possibly TRBD1 on 5 matching bases. Trimming removed 6 bases at V and 4 bases at J, with 9 bases between. Germline assignment: CDR1 MNHEY and CDR2 SVGAGI. The CDR3 extends over 12 amino acids.

The chain has TRBV10-3 and TRBJ1-4, with D unresolved. CDR1 ENHRY and CDR2 SYGVKD come from the germline V gene. The CDR3 is 13 amino acids. V lost 6 bases and J 1 base, leaving 6 bases between the germline ends. CDR3 nucleotide sequence: TGTGCCATCAGCGCAGGAACTAATGAAAAACTGTTTTTT. Translation gives CAISAGTNEKLFF.

The V gene is TRBV5-4, the J gene TRBJ2-7; D perhaps matches TRBD1 (6 bases). Trimming pared 4 bases from V and 2 bases from J, leaving 10 bases between. Germline lookup yields CDR1 SGHNT and CDR2 YYREEE (reference sequence). This CDR3 region has 13 residues. CDR3 sequence reads: CASSPDSPYEQYF. The DNA of the CDR3 is TGTGCCAGCAGCCCGGACAGCCCCTACGAGCAGTACTTC.

The rearrangement joins TRBV4-1 to TRBJ1-4; TRBD1 aligns across 7 bases. V was pared by 1 base and J by 0 bases, with 14 bases of the junction left unmatched. This CDR3 has 20 amino acids. Germline CDR1 MGHRA, CDR2 YSYEKL. CDR3: CASSQVRSGGHLATNEKLFF. DNA for the CDR3: TGCGCCAGCAGCCAAGTGAGGTCAGGGGGTCACCTTGCAACTAATGAAAAACTGTTTTTT.

The chain joins TRBV6-5 to TRBJ1-2; D is uncertain. The CDR3 contains 13 residues. The germline V gene has CDR1 MNHEY and CDR2 SVGAGI. The V gene lost 6 bases and the J gene lost 4 bases, with 12 bases spanning the gap. The CDR3 sequence is CASSPLRAYGYTF. The CDR3, as DNA: TGTGCCAGCAGCCCCCTTAGAGCCTATGGCTACACCTTC.

The chain links TRBV3-1 (or the pseudogene TRBV3-2) to TRBJ2-7; 8 nucleotides line up with TRBD1. CDR3 length equals 15 residues. The germline V gene has CDR1 LGHDT and CDR2 YNNKEL (reference sequence). Germline trimming cut 5 bases from V and 0 bases from J; bases unmatched to any gene: 6. The CDR3 spells CASSFRQGHSYEQYF. The DNA of the CDR3 is TGTGCCAGCAGCTTCCGACAGGGGCACTCCTACGAGCAGTACTTC.

This chain connects TRBV12-3 or TRBV12-4 to TRBJ1-2; weak D call: TRBD1 (6 bases). This CDR3 comprises 12 residues. V lost 5 bases to trimming and J lost 5 bases, with 9 bases between them. The CDR3 bases are TGTGCCAGCAGTCAAGGACAGTATGGCTACACCTTC. Translating it yields CASSQGQYGYTF.

The V gene is TRBV2, the J gene TRBJ2-7, with TRBD1 identical over 7 bases. Looked up from germline, CDR1 is SNHLY and CDR2 is FYNNEI. This CDR3 has 11 amino acids. The V and J ends lost 5 bases and 10 bases, in that order; junction bases with no gene match: 5. Written as DNA, the CDR3 is TGTGCCAGCAGTTCAGGGGGAAAACAGTACTTC. It is translated as CASSSGGKQYF.

This clone has more than one count but fewer than ten. The chain couples TRBV5-6 to TRBJ2-5, with 13 bases identical to TRBD2. The CDR3 sequence is 15 residues long. Germline CDR1 SGHDT, CDR2 YYEEEE. V lost 0 bases and J lost 5; bases outside the gene matches: 1. CDR3 nucleotide sequence: TGTGCCAGCAGCTTGGCACTAGCGGGGGGGGAGACCCAGTACTTC. It translates to CASSLALAGGETQYF.

The chain employs TRBV29-1 and TRBJ2-5; 7 bases are a match to TRBD1. The CDR3 covers 16 residues. The germline gives CDR1 SQVTM, CDR2 ANQGSEA. Trimming at V came to 0 bases and at J to 5 bases, leaving 12 bases not matched to a gene. The CDR3 loop reads CSVEELSGQVLETQYF. In DNA, the CDR3 is TGCAGCGTTGAAGAACTCAGCGGACAGGTTTTGGAGACCCAGTACTTC.

A single count supports this clone. The rearrangement links TRBV23-1 to TRBJ1-4, with 12 bases fitting TRBD1. TRBV23-1 is filed as an ORF, its function uncertain. V lost 4 bases to trimming and J lost 6 bases; unmatched junction nucleotides: 9. This CDR3 is 17 amino acids long. The CDR3 DNA is TGCGCCAGCAGTCCGGGACAGGGGGCCCCTTACCATGAAAAACTGTTTTTT. Its protein is CASSPGQGAPYHEKLFF.

The chain links TRBV12-3 or TRBV12-4 to TRBJ1-1; 8 nucleotides agree with TRBD1. CDR3 length: 13 amino acids. The ends lost 3 bases at V and 8 bases at J; junction bases unmatched: 5. CDR3 protein: CASSFEQGVEAFF. The CDR3 DNA follows: TGTGCCAGCAGTTTTGAACAGGGGGTAGAAGCTTTCTTT.